This TCR beta chain was captured in a study of OX40 agonist ivuxolimab in advanced cancers. Assay used: immunoSEQ multiplex PCR; TCRdb lists only in-frame clones, some missing. This table has roughly 60,000 clones, more than 75% appearing once. This clone showed up just once. Germline values: CDR1 SGHDN, CDR2 FVKESK. J lost 4 bases, V lost 4 bases, and 7 bases had no gene match. This CDR3 comprises 16 residues. The sample in question was CD4+ or CD8+ T cells sorted from blood, obtained in a trial of the OX40 agonist ivuxolimab. J is TRBJ2-1 and V is TRBV14, with 10 bases that match TRBD2. The source is an adult with an advanced solid tumor such as melanoma, head and neck, liver or kidney cancer. This CDR3 is CASSPLTSGLYNEQFF. The CDR3 coding sequence is TGTGCCAGCAGCCCCCTGACTAGCGGGCTTTACAATGAGCAGTTCTTC.